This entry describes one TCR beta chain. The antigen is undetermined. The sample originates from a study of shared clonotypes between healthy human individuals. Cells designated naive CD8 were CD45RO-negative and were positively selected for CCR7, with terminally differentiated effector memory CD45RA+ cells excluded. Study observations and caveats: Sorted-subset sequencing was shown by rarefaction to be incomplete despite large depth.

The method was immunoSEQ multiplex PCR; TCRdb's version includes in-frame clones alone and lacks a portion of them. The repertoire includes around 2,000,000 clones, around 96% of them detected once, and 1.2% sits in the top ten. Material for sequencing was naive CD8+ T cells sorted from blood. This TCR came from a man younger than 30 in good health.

The CDR3 DNA is TGTGCCTGGAGTACCGGGGGTGGTGAGCAGTTCTTC. It is translated as CAWSTGGGEQFF. The gene calls are TRBV30 and TRBJ2-1, with D perhaps TRBD2 (6 bases). CDR3 size: 12 residues. CDR1 and CDR2 (germline): GTSNPN, SVGIG (reference sequence). V lost 2 bases and J 9 bases, leaving 11 bases between the germline ends.